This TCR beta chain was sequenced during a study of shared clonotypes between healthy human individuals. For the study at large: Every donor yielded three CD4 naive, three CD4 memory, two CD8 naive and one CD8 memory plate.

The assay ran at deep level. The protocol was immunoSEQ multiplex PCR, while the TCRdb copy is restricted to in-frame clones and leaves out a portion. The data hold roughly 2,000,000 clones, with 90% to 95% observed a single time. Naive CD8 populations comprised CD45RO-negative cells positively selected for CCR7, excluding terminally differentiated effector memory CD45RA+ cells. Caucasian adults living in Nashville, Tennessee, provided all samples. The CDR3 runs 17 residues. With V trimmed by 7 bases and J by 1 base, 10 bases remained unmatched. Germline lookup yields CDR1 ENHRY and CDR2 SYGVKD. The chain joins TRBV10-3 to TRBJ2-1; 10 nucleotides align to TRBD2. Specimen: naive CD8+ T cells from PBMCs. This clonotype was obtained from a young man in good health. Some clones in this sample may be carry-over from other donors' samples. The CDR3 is CAIIRSSGRESYNEQFF. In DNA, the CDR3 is TGTGCCATCATTAGGTCTAGCGGGAGAGAGTCCTACAATGAGCAGTTCTTC.